This T cell receptor (beta chain) was sequenced for a study of T cells after yellow fever vaccination. This clonotype was seen repeatedly, ten times or more. Via MiXCR, TCRdb re-called the 5' RACE reads, giving one row per CDR3 protein. Counted here are about 140,000 distinct CDR3 sequences, roughly 6.7% occurring once; the ten biggest clones make up under 0.7%. Trimming at V came to 2 bases and at J to 9 bases, leaving 8 bases not matched to a gene. Germline V gene lookup returns CDR1 SGHKS and CDR2 YYEKEE (reference sequence). The CDR3 runs to 14 residues. This chain connects TRBV5-5 to TRBJ2-1; 7 bases are shared with TRBD2. The TCR sequence derives from a man aged 30 to 39 who received the YFV17D yellow fever vaccine. Material: CD4+ T cells sorted from PBMCs, obtained 10 days after the yellow fever booster vaccination. In nucleotides, the CDR3 is TGTGCCAGCAGCTTTTCTGCGGGAGAATCTGAGCAGTTCTTC. It specifies CASSFSAGESEQFF. Variable domain in full (rest from reference TRBV5-5 and TRBJ2-1): DAGVTQSPTHLIKTRGQQVTLRCSPISGHKSVSWYQQVLGQGPQFIFQYYEKEERGRGNFPDRFSARQFPNYSSELNVNALLLGDSALYLCASSFSAGESEQFFGPGTRLTVL.